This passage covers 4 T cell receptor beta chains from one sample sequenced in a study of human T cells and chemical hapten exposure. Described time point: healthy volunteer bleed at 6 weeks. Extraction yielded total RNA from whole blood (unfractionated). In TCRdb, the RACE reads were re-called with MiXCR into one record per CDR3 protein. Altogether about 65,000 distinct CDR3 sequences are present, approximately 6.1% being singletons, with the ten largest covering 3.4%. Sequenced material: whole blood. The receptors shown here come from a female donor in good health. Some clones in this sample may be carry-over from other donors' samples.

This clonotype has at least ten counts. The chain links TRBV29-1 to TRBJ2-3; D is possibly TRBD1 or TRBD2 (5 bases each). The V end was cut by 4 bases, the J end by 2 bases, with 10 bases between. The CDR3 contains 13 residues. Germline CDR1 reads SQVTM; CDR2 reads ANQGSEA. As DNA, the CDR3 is TGCAGCGTTGTTGGGGGAGACACAGATACGCAGTATTTT. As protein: CSVVGGDTDTQYF.

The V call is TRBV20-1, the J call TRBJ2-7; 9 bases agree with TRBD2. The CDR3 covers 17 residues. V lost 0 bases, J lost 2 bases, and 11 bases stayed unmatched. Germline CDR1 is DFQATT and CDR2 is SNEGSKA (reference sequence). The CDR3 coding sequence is TGCAGTGCTAGAGATTATCGTTGGCTAGCGGGAACCTACGAGCAGTACTTC. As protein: CSARDYRWLAGTYEQYF.

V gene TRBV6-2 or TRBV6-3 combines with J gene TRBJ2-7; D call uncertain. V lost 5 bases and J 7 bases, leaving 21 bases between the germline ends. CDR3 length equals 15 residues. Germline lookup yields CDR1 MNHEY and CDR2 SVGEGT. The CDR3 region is CASSQSSESPGEQYF. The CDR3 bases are TGTGCCAGCAGTCAGTCTTCGGAGTCTCCTGGGGAGCAGTACTTC.

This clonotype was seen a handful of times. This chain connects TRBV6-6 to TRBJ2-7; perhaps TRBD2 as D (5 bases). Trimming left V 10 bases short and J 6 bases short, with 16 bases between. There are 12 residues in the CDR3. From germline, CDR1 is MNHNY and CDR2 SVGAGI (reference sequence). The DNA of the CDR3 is TGTGCCACTGGACTGACGGTGGGCGAGCAGTACTTC. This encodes CATGLTVGEQYF.